Listed below are T cell receptor beta chains from one sample, sequenced in a study of cytomegalovirus exposure and HLA in healthy donors. Sequencing was performed with immunoSEQ multiplex PCR; in TCRdb, only in-frame clones are kept and a portion is missing. This sample's table reports under 50,000 clones. The specimen was PBMCs. These receptors originate from a male donor in good health and CMV-seronegative. Each CDR3 is given without its conserved first and last residue. The D gene is left open where the match is weak.

.	TRBV27	TRBJ2-2	ASSLSRRTGELF
.	TRBV19	TRBJ2-4	ASSTGVNIQY
.	TRBV15	TRBJ1-2	ATSRDKDYYGYT
.	TRBV18	TRBJ2-5	ASSLGNGETQY
TRBD2	TRBV6-6	TRBJ2-1	ASRPWGSGGYNEQF
TRBD1	TRBV6-1	TRBJ2-7	ASSRDREAYEQY
TRBD1	TRBV4-2	TRBJ1-2	ASSPRDRVNYGYT
TRBD1	TRBV5-4	TRBJ2-7	ASSLGQGLSEQY
.	TRBV6-5	TRBJ1-1	ASSYSSGGTEAF
.	TRBV7-9	TRBJ1-4	ASSLDAENEKLF
.	TRBV10-2	TRBJ1-1	ASNIGPGNTEAF
.	TRBV18	TRBJ1-2	ASSPPSLRVGYT
.	TRBV30	TRBJ1-2	AWNLFVAGGYT
TRBD1	TRBV5-1	TRBJ1-1	ASRLSMTGGMNTEAF
TRBD1	TRBV6-1	TRBJ2-7	ASSEERGPYEQY
TRBD1	TRBV10-1	TRBJ2-2	ASTAGGNTGELF
TRBD2	TRBV6-5	TRBJ2-7	ASSPRTSGYEQY